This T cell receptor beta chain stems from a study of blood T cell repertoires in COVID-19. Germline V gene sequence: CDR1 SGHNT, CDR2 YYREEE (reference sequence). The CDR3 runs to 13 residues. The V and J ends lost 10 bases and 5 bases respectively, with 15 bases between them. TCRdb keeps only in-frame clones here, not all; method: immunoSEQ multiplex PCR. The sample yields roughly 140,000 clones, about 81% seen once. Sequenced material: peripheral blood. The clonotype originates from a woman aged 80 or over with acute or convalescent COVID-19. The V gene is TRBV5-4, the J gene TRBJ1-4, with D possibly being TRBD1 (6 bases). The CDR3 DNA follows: TGTGCCCTGGGCAGGGGACCGAATGAAAAACTGTTTTTT. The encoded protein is CALGRGPNEKLFF. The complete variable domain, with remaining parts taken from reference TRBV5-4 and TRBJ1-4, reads ETGVTQSPTHLIKTRGQQVTLRCSSQSGHNTVSWYQQALGQGPQFIFQYYREEENGRGNFPPRFSGLQFPNYSSELNVNALELDDSALYLCALGRGPNEKLFFGSGTQLSVL.